This T cell receptor beta chain appears in the sequencing data of a study of blood T cell repertoires in COVID-19. On the study more broadly: Samples taken during acute and convalescent COVID-19 were collected in the United States, Italy and Spain.

The J segment lost 4 bases and the V segment lost 1 base, leaving 4 bases of the junction unmatched. The CDR3 loop spans 16 amino acids. The germline gives CDR1 MGHRA, CDR2 YSYEKL. The table came from immunoSEQ multiplex PCR; TCRdb's copy has only in-frame clones and leaves some out. The sample records almost 70,000 clones, almost 80% being singletons. The sequence was obtained from a man between 60 and 75 years old with acute or convalescent COVID-19. The specimen sequenced was peripheral blood. The chain carries TRBV4-1 and TRBJ2-1, with 10 bases fitting TRBD2. The CDR3 DNA reads as TGCGCCAGCAGCCAAGCGCCTAGCGGGGGATACAATGAGCAGTTCTTC. It encodes CASSQAPSGGYNEQFF.